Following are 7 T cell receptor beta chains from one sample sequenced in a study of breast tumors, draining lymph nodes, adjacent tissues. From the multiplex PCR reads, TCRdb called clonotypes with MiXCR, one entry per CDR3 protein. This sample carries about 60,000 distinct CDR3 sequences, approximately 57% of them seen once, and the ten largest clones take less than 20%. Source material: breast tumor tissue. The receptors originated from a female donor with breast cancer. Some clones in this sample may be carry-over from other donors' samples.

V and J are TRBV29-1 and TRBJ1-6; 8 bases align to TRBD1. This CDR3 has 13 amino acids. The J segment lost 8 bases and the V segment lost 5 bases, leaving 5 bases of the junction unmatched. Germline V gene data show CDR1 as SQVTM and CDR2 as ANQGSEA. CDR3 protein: CSVLGQGDSPLHF. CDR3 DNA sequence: TGCAGCGTTCTAGGACAGGGAGATTCACCCCTCCACTTT.

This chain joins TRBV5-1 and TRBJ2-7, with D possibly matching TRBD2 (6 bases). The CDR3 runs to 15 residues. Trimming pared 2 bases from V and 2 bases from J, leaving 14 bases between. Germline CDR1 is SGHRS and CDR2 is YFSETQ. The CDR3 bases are TGCGCCAGCAGCTTAGGCCCGGGAGTTGCCTACGAGCAGTACTTC. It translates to CASSLGPGVAYEQYF.

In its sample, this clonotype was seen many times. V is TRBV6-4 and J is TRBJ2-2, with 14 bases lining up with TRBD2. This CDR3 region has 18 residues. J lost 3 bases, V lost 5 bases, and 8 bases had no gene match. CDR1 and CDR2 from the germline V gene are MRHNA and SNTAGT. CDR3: CASSPRGLAGGDTGELFF. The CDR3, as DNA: TGTGCCAGCAGTCCCAGAGGACTAGCGGGAGGCGACACCGGGGAGCTGTTTTTT.

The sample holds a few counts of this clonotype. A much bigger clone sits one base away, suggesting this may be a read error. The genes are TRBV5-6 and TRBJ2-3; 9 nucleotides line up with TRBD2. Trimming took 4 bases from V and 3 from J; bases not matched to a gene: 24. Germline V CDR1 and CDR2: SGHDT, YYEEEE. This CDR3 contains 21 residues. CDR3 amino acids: CASSPPRAQASGVGWTDTQYF. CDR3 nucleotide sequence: TGTGCCAGCAGCCCACCCAGGGCGCAGGCTAGCGGGGTTGGTTGGACAGATACGCAGTATTTT.

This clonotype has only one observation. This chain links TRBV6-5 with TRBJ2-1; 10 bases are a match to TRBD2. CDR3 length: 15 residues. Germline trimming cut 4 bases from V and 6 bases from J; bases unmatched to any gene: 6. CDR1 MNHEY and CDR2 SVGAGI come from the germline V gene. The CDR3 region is CASSSLAGAGNEQFF. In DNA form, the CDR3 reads TGTGCCAGCAGTTCCCTAGCGGGAGCGGGCAATGAGCAGTTCTTC.

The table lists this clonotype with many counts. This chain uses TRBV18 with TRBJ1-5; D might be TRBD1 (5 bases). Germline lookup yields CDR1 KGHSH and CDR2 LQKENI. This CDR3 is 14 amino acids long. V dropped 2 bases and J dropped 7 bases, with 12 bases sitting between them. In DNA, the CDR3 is TGTGCCAGCTCACCAGCGGGGGGAGCCCAGCCCCAGCATTTT. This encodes CASSPAGGAQPQHF.

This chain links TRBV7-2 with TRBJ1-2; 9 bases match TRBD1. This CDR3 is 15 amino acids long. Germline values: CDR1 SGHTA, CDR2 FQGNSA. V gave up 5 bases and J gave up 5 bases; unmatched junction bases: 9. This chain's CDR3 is CASSPGTGSSYGYTF. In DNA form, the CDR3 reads TGTGCCAGCAGCCCAGGGACAGGGTCGTCTTATGGCTACACCTTC. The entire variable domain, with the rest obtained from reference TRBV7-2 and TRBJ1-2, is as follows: GAGVSQSPSNKVTEKGKDVELRCDPISGHTALYWYRQSLGQGLEFLIYFQGNSAPDKSGLPSDRFSAERTGGSVSTLTIQRTQQEDSAVYLCASSPGTGSSYGYTFGSGTRLTVV.